This T cell receptor beta chain derives from a study of blood T cell repertoires in COVID-19. The V gene lost 4 bases and the J gene lost 2 bases, with 9 bases spanning the gap. This CDR3 comprises 13 residues. Looked up from germline, CDR1 is SQVTM and CDR2 is ANQGSEA. The table came from immunoSEQ multiplex PCR; TCRdb's copy has only in-frame clones and leaves some out. Of roughly 200,000 clones listed, about 87% are singletons. This chain connects TRBV29-1 to TRBJ2-1; D is perhaps TRBD2 (6 bases). The receptor was derived from a man aged 25 to 40 who had recovered from COVID-19. The sequenced sample consisted of PBMCs or T cells enriched from blood (not recorded which). The CDR3 here is CSVAGVAYNEQFF. CDR3 nucleotide sequence: TGCAGCGTTGCGGGGGTGGCCTACAATGAGCAGTTCTTC.